This is a list of T cell receptor beta chains from one sample in a study of blood T cell repertoires in COVID-19. Clones were read by immunoSEQ multiplex PCR, and TCRdb kept only the in-frame ones, dropping some. The profile covers some 190,000 clones, with under 90% appearing a single time and around 6.9% taken by the ten largest. The sample was peripheral blood. Receptor source: a man aged 55 to 70 with acute or convalescent COVID-19. Each CDR3 is given with its conserved first and last residue. Fields, in order: D gene, J gene, V gene, clone size, CDR3 DNA, CDR3 protein. A D gene is named only where the DNA matches it firmly. A row's size may be missing; if present it is once, few, many or a size class.

d_gene: NA
j_gene: TRBJ1-4
v_gene: TRBV7-6
abundance: NA
CDR3nt: TGTGCCAGCAGCTCGAACCGGGACAACTTAGAAAAACTGTTTTTT
CDR3aa: CASSSNRDNLEKLFF

d_gene: TRBD2
j_gene: TRBJ2-3
v_gene: TRBV9
abundance: NA
CDR3nt: TGTGCCAGCAGCCCCTCGGGCGGGAGAAGCACAGATACGCAGTATTTT
CDR3aa: CASSPSGGRSTDTQYF

d_gene: NA
j_gene: TRBJ2-5
v_gene: TRBV6-5
abundance: NA
CDR3nt: TGTGCCACCGCGTCGGGGGGCGCCGGAGAGACCCAGTACTTC
CDR3aa: CATASGGAGETQYF

d_gene: TRBD1
j_gene: TRBJ2-7
v_gene: TRBV5-6
abundance: NA
CDR3nt: TGTGCCAGCGGAACCGGGACAGGGTTCTACGAGCAGTACTTC
CDR3aa: CASGTGTGFYEQYF

d_gene: NA
j_gene: TRBJ2-2
v_gene: TRBV7-8
abundance: NA
CDR3nt: TGTGCCAGCAGCCTCTTAACGGGGGCCGGGGAGCTGTTTTTT
CDR3aa: CASSLLTGAGELFF

d_gene: TRBD1
j_gene: TRBJ2-2
v_gene: TRBV5-1
abundance: NA
CDR3nt: TGCGCCAGCAGCTTTGGGACAGGGTTGGACGGGGAGCTGTTTTTT
CDR3aa: CASSFGTGLDGELFF

d_gene: TRBD2
j_gene: TRBJ2-1
v_gene: TRBV9
abundance: NA
CDR3nt: TGTGCCAGCAGCGTAGCCGGTCTAGCGGGAGTGGTGGAGCAGTTCTTC
CDR3aa: CASSVAGLAGVVEQFF

d_gene: NA
j_gene: TRBJ2-7
v_gene: TRBV2
abundance: NA
CDR3nt: TGTGCCAGCAGTGTCGGGGGGCGAGCCTACGAGCAGTACTTC
CDR3aa: CASSVGGRAYEQYF

d_gene: TRBD1
j_gene: TRBJ2-7
v_gene: TRBV28
abundance: NA
CDR3nt: TGTGCCAGCAGTAGGACAGGGTTTCTCTACGAGCAGTACTTC
CDR3aa: CASSRTGFLYEQYF

d_gene: TRBD2
j_gene: TRBJ2-7
v_gene: TRBV4-3
abundance: once
CDR3nt: TGCGCCAGCAGCCTAGGCATCCTAGCGGGGTTCTCCTACGAGCAGTACTTC
CDR3aa: CASSLGILAGFSYEQYF

d_gene: NA
j_gene: TRBJ1-6
v_gene: TRBV5-1
abundance: NA
CDR3nt: TGCGCCAGCAGCTTGGGGTCCAGCTCCTATAATTCACCCCTCCACTTT
CDR3aa: CASSLGSSSYNSPLHF

d_gene: NA
j_gene: TRBJ2-7
v_gene: TRBV6-2/TRBV6-3
abundance: NA
CDR3nt: TGTGCCAGCAGTTACCGTGACAGGTACGAGCAGTACTTC
CDR3aa: CASSYRDRYEQYF

d_gene: TRBD1
j_gene: TRBJ1-4
v_gene: TRBV7-2
abundance: NA
CDR3nt: TGTGCCAGCAGCTTAAGAGGACAGGAGGAAAAACTGTTTTTT
CDR3aa: CASSLRGQEEKLFF

d_gene: TRBD2
j_gene: TRBJ2-7
v_gene: TRBV6-5
abundance: NA
CDR3nt: TGTGCCAGCAGGGGAGGGCCCTCCTACGAGCAGTACTTC
CDR3aa: CASRGGPSYEQYF

d_gene: TRBD1
j_gene: TRBJ2-7
v_gene: TRBV14
abundance: once
CDR3nt: TGTGCCAGCAGTTCCGGGACAGGGTTGTACGAGCAGTACTTC
CDR3aa: CASSSGTGLYEQYF

d_gene: NA
j_gene: TRBJ2-4
v_gene: TRBV2
abundance: NA
CDR3nt: TGTGCCAGCAGCTTAAGCGTAAACATTCAGTACTTC
CDR3aa: CASSLSVNIQYF

d_gene: TRBD1
j_gene: TRBJ1-2
v_gene: TRBV5-1
abundance: NA
CDR3nt: TGCGCCAGCAGCTTGGGACAGGGCCAATATGGCTACACCTTC
CDR3aa: CASSLGQGQYGYTF

d_gene: NA
j_gene: TRBJ1-6
v_gene: TRBV7-2
abundance: NA
CDR3nt: TGTGCCAGCAGCCTTCCTCAGGGAACCTATAATTCACCCCTCCACTTT
CDR3aa: CASSLPQGTYNSPLHF

d_gene: TRBD2
j_gene: TRBJ2-1
v_gene: TRBV11-3
abundance: NA
CDR3nt: TGTGCCAGCAGTGAGCGGGGGGGCTACAATGAGCAGTTCTTC
CDR3aa: CASSERGGYNEQFF

d_gene: NA
j_gene: TRBJ2-1
v_gene: TRBV29-1
abundance: once
CDR3nt: TGCAGCGTTGGTGGCGGGATCACCTACAATGAGCAGTTCTTC
CDR3aa: CSVGGGITYNEQFF

d_gene: TRBD1
j_gene: TRBJ2-5
v_gene: TRBV6-5
abundance: NA
CDR3nt: TGTGCCAGCAGTTTACGGACAGGGGGCGAGACCCAGTACTTC
CDR3aa: CASSLRTGGETQYF

d_gene: TRBD1
j_gene: TRBJ1-5
v_gene: TRBV30
abundance: NA
CDR3nt: TGTGCCTGGAGTGTGGGACAGCTTAATCAGCCCCAGCATTTT
CDR3aa: CAWSVGQLNQPQHF

d_gene: TRBD2
j_gene: TRBJ2-7
v_gene: TRBV2
abundance: NA
CDR3nt: TGTGCCAGCAGTTCGGGAGGTCCCTACGAGCAGTACTTC
CDR3aa: CASSSGGPYEQYF

d_gene: NA
j_gene: TRBJ1-2
v_gene: TRBV6-1
abundance: NA
CDR3nt: TGTGCCAGCAGTGAATCAGGGGCGAACTATGGCTACACCTTC
CDR3aa: CASSESGANYGYTF

d_gene: NA
j_gene: TRBJ1-1
v_gene: TRBV30
abundance: NA
CDR3nt: TGTGCCTGGGGTAATGGCGGTGAAGCTTTCTTT
CDR3aa: CAWGNGGEAFF

d_gene: NA
j_gene: TRBJ1-4
v_gene: TRBV30
abundance: NA
CDR3nt: TGTGCCTGGAGTGTACGGAGACAGAGTAATGAAAAACTGTTTTTT
CDR3aa: CAWSVRRQSNEKLFF

d_gene: NA
j_gene: TRBJ1-4
v_gene: TRBV4-2
abundance: NA
CDR3nt: TGTGCCAGCAGCCAAGGCGGTTCGGGGGAAAAACTGTTTTTT
CDR3aa: CASSQGGSGEKLFF

d_gene: TRBD1
j_gene: TRBJ1-6
v_gene: TRBV6-5
abundance: NA
CDR3nt: TGTGCCAGCAGTAGGGACAGAGCAAATTCACCCCTCCACTTT
CDR3aa: CASSRDRANSPLHF

d_gene: TRBD2
j_gene: TRBJ2-1
v_gene: TRBV9
abundance: once
CDR3nt: TGTGCCAGCAGTGCGACTAGCGGGGGGGCGGTGTCTGAGCAGTTCTTC
CDR3aa: CASSATSGGAVSEQFF

d_gene: TRBD2
j_gene: TRBJ2-5
v_gene: TRBV7-3
abundance: few
CDR3nt: TGTGCCAGCAGCTTGTCTAGCGGGGTCCAAGAGACCCAGTACTTC
CDR3aa: CASSLSSGVQETQYF

d_gene: TRBD2
j_gene: TRBJ2-7
v_gene: TRBV3-1/TRBV3-2
abundance: NA
CDR3nt: TGTGCCAGCAGCCAGACTAGCGGGAGAGCCTACGAGCAGTACTTC
CDR3aa: CASSQTSGRAYEQYF

d_gene: TRBD1
j_gene: TRBJ1-2
v_gene: TRBV27
abundance: NA
CDR3nt: TGTGCCAGCAGTTTATTGGGGACAGGCGGCAACTATGGCTACACCTTC
CDR3aa: CASSLLGTGGNYGYTF

d_gene: NA
j_gene: TRBJ2-2
v_gene: TRBV2
abundance: NA
CDR3nt: NA
CDR3aa: CASSNNRQVSLNTGELFF

d_gene: NA
j_gene: TRBJ1-6
v_gene: TRBV14
abundance: NA
CDR3nt: TGTGCCAGCAGCCAAGATCAGCGATATTCACCCCTCCACTTT
CDR3aa: CASSQDQRYSPLHF

d_gene: TRBD2
j_gene: TRBJ2-1
v_gene: TRBV5-5
abundance: NA
CDR3nt: TGTGCCAGCAGTCCGAGACTAGCGGGGGGGCTTAGCTCCTACAATGAGCAGTTCTTC
CDR3aa: CASSPRLAGGLSSYNEQFF

d_gene: NA
j_gene: TRBJ2-7
v_gene: TRBV11-2
abundance: NA
CDR3nt: TGTGCCAGCAGCTTGCCAGGCGGGGCCTCCTACGAGCAGTACTTC
CDR3aa: CASSLPGGASYEQYF

d_gene: NA
j_gene: TRBJ2-3
v_gene: TRBV5-8
abundance: NA
CDR3nt: TGTGCCAGCAGCTCACTCAGTCGGGGTGTGGACACAGATACGCAGTATTTT
CDR3aa: CASSSLSRGVDTDTQYF

d_gene: NA
j_gene: TRBJ1-3
v_gene: TRBV19
abundance: NA
CDR3nt: TGTGCCAGTAGTACCGAACTTGGCTCTGGAAACACCATATATTTT
CDR3aa: CASSTELGSGNTIYF

d_gene: TRBD1
j_gene: TRBJ2-3
v_gene: TRBV5-8
abundance: NA
CDR3nt: TGTGCCAGCAGAGAAGGACAGGGTGCCGGAGATACGCAGTATTTT
CDR3aa: CASREGQGAGDTQYF

d_gene: NA
j_gene: TRBJ1-5
v_gene: TRBV2
abundance: NA
CDR3nt: TGTGCCAGCAACAGACAGGAGAGCAATCAGCCCCAGCATTTT
CDR3aa: CASNRQESNQPQHF

d_gene: NA
j_gene: TRBJ2-1
v_gene: TRBV24-1
abundance: NA
CDR3nt: TGTGCCACCAGTGATGGGTCTAGGGGTCGGGATGAGCAGTTCTTC
CDR3aa: CATSDGSRGRDEQFF

d_gene: TRBD1
j_gene: TRBJ1-5
v_gene: TRBV5-1
abundance: NA
CDR3nt: TGCGCCAGCAGCTTGTCCGGACAGGTGGTCCAGCCCCAGCATTTT
CDR3aa: CASSLSGQVVQPQHF

d_gene: NA
j_gene: TRBJ1-2
v_gene: TRBV29-1
abundance: NA
CDR3nt: TGCAGCGTTGAGGGCTTGGGCTACACCTTC
CDR3aa: CSVEGLGYTF

d_gene: NA
j_gene: TRBJ2-3
v_gene: TRBV10-3
abundance: NA
CDR3nt: TGTGCCACTCGGGGTAATGAGGCAGATACGCAGTATTTT
CDR3aa: CATRGNEADTQYF

d_gene: NA
j_gene: TRBJ1-6
v_gene: TRBV7-3
abundance: NA
CDR3nt: TGTGCCAGCAGCCCGGGACTGATTAATTCACCCCTCCACTTT
CDR3aa: CASSPGLINSPLHF

d_gene: NA
j_gene: TRBJ2-7
v_gene: TRBV6-1
abundance: NA
CDR3nt: TGTGCCAGCAGCGAAGGGGGGCGAGGGGTCCACGAGCAGTACTTC
CDR3aa: CASSEGGRGVHEQYF

d_gene: NA
j_gene: TRBJ2-2
v_gene: TRBV7-3
abundance: NA
CDR3nt: TGTGCCAGCAGCTTATTCGGTACAGGGAACACCGGGGAGCTGTTTTTT
CDR3aa: CASSLFGTGNTGELFF

d_gene: TRBD1
j_gene: TRBJ1-2
v_gene: TRBV28
abundance: once
CDR3nt: TGTGCCAGCACCCTTAGACAGGGTGGAGGCTACACCTTC
CDR3aa: CASTLRQGGGYTF

d_gene: NA
j_gene: TRBJ1-2
v_gene: TRBV11-2
abundance: NA
CDR3nt: TGTGCCAGCAGCTTAGTACTTGCGGCAGGAGGTGGCTACACCTTC
CDR3aa: CASSLVLAAGGGYTF

d_gene: NA
j_gene: TRBJ2-2
v_gene: TRBV29-1
abundance: NA
CDR3nt: TGCAGCGTTGAGGGGGGGCTGAGGACCGGGGAGCTGTTTTTT
CDR3aa: CSVEGGLRTGELFF

d_gene: NA
j_gene: TRBJ1-5
v_gene: TRBV6-5
abundance: NA
CDR3nt: TGTGCCAGCAGTTACCAGGGCAGAGATCAGCCCCAGCATTTT
CDR3aa: CASSYQGRDQPQHF

d_gene: NA
j_gene: TRBJ1-2
v_gene: TRBV7-2
abundance: NA
CDR3nt: TGTGCCAGCAGCTCCCGTTTAGTTGGCTACACCTTC
CDR3aa: CASSSRLVGYTF

d_gene: TRBD1
j_gene: TRBJ2-7
v_gene: TRBV6-5
abundance: NA
CDR3nt: TGTGCCAGCAGCTCATACAGGGGCCAGGGGCAGTACTTC
CDR3aa: CASSSYRGQGQYF

d_gene: TRBD1
j_gene: TRBJ1-5
v_gene: TRBV6-5
abundance: NA
CDR3nt: TGTGCCAGCAGGACAGGGGCAGGCAATCAGCCCCAGCATTTT
CDR3aa: CASRTGAGNQPQHF

d_gene: NA
j_gene: TRBJ2-7
v_gene: TRBV4-3
abundance: NA
CDR3nt: TGCGCCAGCAGCCCCTGGGTGGGCGGGGGCAGCTCCTACGAGCAGTACTTC
CDR3aa: CASSPWVGGGSSYEQYF

d_gene: TRBD1
j_gene: TRBJ1-2
v_gene: TRBV30
abundance: NA
CDR3nt: TGTGCCTGGTTCCGATTCGGGACAGTCTATGGCTACACCTTC
CDR3aa: CAWFRFGTVYGYTF

d_gene: TRBD1
j_gene: TRBJ1-1
v_gene: TRBV4-1
abundance: NA
CDR3nt: TGCGCCAGCAGCGACAGGGGCGCTGAAGCTTTCTTT
CDR3aa: CASSDRGAEAFF

d_gene: TRBD2
j_gene: TRBJ2-1
v_gene: TRBV6-1
abundance: NA
CDR3nt: TGTGCCAGCAGTGTACTAGCGGGGGGGCCTGGTTTGAATGAGCAGTTCTTC
CDR3aa: CASSVLAGGPGLNEQFF

d_gene: NA
j_gene: TRBJ2-2
v_gene: TRBV18
abundance: NA
CDR3nt: TGTGCCAGCTCACCAGTCGGCGGCTTTTCCACCGGGGAGCTGTTTTTT
CDR3aa: CASSPVGGFSTGELFF

d_gene: NA
j_gene: TRBJ1-5
v_gene: TRBV29-1
abundance: NA
CDR3nt: TGCAGCGTTACCCAGGGGTGGAATCAGCCCCAGCATTTT
CDR3aa: CSVTQGWNQPQHF